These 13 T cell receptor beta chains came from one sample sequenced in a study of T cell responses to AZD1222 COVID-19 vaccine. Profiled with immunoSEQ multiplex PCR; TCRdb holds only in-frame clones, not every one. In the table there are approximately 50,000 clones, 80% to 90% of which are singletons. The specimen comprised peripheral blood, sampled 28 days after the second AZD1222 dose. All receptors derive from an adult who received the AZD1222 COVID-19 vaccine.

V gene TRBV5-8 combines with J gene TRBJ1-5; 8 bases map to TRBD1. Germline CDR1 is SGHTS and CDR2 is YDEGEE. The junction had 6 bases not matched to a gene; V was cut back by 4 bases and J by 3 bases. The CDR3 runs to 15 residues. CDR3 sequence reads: CASSRTGLVNQPQHF. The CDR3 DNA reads TGTGCCAGCAGCCGGACAGGGTTGGTCAATCAGCCCCAGCATTTT.

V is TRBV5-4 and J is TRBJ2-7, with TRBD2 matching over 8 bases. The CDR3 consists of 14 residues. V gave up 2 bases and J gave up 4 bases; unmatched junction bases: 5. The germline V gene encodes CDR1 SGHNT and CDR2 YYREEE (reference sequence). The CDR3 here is CASSLTREGYEQYF. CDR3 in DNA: TGTGCCAGCAGCTTAACCCGGGAGGGATACGAGCAGTACTTC. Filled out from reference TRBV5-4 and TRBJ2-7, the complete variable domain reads ETGVTQSPTHLIKTRGQQVTLRCSSQSGHNTVSWYQQALGQGPQFIFQYYREEENGRGNFPPRFSGLQFPNYSSELNVNALELDDSALYLCASSLTREGYEQYFGPGTRLTVT.

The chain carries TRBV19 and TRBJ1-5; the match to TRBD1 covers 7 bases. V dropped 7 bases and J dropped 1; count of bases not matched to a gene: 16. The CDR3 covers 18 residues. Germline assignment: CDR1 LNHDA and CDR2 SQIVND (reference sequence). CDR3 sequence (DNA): TGTGCCAGTAAAGGGCCTCTGAACAGGGGTAAGAGCAATCAGCCCCAGCATTTT. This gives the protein CASKGPLNRGKSNQPQHF.

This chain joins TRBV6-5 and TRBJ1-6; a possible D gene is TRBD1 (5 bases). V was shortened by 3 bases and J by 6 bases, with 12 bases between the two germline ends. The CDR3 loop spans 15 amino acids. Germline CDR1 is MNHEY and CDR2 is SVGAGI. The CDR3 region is CASSYWRQSNSPLHF. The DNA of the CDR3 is TGTGCCAGCAGTTATTGGAGACAGTCTAATTCACCCCTCCACTTT.

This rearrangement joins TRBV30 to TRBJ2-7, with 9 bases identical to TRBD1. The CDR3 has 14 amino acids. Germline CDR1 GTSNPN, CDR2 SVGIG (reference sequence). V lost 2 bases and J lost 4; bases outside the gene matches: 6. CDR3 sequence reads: CAWSPGQGKYEQYF. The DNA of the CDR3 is TGTGCCTGGAGTCCGGGACAGGGAAAATACGAGCAGTACTTC.

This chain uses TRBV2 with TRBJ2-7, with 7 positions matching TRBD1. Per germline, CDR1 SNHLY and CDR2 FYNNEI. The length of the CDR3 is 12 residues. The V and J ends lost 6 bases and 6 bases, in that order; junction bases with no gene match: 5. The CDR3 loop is CASRRTGIEQYF. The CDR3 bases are TGTGCCAGCAGGAGGACAGGCATCGAGCAGTACTTC.

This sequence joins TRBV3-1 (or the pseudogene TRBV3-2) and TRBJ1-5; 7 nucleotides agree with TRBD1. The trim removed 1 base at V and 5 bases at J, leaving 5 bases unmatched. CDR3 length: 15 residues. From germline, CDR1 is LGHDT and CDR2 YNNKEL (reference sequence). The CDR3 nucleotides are TGTGCCAGCAGCCAAGGCCACAGGGGCGATCAGCCCCAGCATTTT. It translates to CASSQGHRGDQPQHF.

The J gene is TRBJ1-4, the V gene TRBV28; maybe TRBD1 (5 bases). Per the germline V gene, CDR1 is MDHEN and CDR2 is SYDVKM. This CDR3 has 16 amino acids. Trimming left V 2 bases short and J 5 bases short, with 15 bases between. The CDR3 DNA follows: TGTGCCAGCAGTTTAGGGGGACGCGCGGGCAATGAAAAACTGTTTTTT. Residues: CASSLGGRAGNEKLFF.

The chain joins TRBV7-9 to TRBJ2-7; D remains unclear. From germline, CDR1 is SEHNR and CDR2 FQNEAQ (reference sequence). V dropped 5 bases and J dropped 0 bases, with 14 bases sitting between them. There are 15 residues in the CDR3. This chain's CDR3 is CASSPLQVYSYEQYF. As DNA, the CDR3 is TGTGCCAGCAGCCCACTGCAGGTGTACTCCTACGAGCAGTACTTC.

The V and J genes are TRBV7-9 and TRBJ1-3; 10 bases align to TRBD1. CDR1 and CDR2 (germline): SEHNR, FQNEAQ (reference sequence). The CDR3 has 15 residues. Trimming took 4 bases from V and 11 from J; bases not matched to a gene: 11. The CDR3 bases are TGTGCCAGCAGCTACGGTCCCGGGACAGGGGCCGCCATATATTTT. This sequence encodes CASSYGPGTGAAIYF.

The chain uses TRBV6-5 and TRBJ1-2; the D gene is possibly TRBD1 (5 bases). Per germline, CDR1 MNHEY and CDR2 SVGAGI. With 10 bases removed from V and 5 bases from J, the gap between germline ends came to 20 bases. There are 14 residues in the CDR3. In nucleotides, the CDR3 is TGTGCCACAAGACAGACAACTATTTCATATGGCTACACCTTC. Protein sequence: CATRQTTISYGYTF.

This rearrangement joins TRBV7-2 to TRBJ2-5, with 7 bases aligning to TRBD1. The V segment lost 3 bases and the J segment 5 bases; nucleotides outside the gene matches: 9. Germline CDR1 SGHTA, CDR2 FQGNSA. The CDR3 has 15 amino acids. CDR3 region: CASSFGQGVFETQYF. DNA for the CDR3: TGTGCCAGCAGCTTCGGCCAGGGGGTTTTTGAGACCCAGTACTTC.

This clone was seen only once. The CDR3: CASSRGTSGQETQYF. The CDR3 nucleotides are TGCGCCAGCAGCCGTGGGACTAGCGGACAAGAGACCCAGTACTTC. The genes are TRBV5-1 and TRBJ2-5, with TRBD2 matching over 11 bases. CDR3 length: 15 amino acids. Germline CDR1 is SGHRS and CDR2 is YFSETQ. The ends lost 4 bases at V and 2 bases at J; junction bases unmatched: 4.